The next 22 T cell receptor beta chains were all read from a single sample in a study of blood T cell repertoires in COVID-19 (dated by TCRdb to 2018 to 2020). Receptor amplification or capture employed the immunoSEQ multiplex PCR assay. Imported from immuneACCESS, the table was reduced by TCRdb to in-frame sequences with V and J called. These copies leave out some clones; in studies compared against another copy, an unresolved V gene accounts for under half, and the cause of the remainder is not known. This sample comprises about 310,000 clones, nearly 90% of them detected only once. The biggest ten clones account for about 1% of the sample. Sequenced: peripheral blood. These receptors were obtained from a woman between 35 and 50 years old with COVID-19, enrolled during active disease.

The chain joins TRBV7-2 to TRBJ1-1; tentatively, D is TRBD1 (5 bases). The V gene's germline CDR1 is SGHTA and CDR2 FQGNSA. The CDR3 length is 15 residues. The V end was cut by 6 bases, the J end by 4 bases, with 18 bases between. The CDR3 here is CASSPPGGGSTEAFF. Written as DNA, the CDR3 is TGTGCCAGCAGTCCCCCCGGGGGGGGGAGCACTGAAGCTTTCTTT.

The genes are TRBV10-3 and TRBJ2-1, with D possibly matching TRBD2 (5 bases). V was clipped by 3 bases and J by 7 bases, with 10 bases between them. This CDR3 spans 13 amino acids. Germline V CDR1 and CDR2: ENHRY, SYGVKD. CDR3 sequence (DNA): TGTGCCATCAGTGAAGGCCTAGCTAATGAGCAGTTCTTC. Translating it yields CAISEGLANEQFF.

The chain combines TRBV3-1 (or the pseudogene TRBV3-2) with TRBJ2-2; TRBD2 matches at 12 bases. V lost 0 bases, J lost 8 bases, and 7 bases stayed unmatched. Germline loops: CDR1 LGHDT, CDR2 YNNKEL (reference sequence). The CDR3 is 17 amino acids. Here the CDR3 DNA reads TGTGCCAGCAGCCAAGATAGACTAGCGGGAGTGATAGGGGAGCTGTTTTTT. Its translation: CASSQDRLAGVIGELFF.

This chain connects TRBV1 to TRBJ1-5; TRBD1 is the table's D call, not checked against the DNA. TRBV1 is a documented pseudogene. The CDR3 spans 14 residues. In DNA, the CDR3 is TGCACCAGCAGCCACCAACAGGGGTTTCAGCCCCAGCATTTT. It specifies CTSSHQQGFQPQHF.

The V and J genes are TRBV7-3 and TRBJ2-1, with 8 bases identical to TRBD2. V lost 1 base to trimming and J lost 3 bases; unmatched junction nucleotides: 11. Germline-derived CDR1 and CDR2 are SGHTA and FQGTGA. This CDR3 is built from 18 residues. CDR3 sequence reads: CASSLRHGTSKVYNEQFF. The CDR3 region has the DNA TGTGCCAGCAGCTTAAGGCACGGGACTAGTAAGGTCTACAATGAGCAGTTCTTC.

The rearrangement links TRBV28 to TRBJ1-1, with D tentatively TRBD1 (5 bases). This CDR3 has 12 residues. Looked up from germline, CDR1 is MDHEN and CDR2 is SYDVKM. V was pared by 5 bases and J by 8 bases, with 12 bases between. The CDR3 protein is CASSRQRVEAFF. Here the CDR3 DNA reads TGTGCCAGCAGTCGACAGCGGGTGGAAGCTTTCTTT.

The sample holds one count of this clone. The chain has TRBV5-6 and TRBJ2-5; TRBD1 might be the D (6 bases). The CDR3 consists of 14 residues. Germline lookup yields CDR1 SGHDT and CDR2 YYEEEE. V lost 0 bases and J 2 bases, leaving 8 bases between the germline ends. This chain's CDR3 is CASSLEGTQETQYF. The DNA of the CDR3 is TGTGCCAGCAGCTTGGAAGGGACACAAGAGACCCAGTACTTC.

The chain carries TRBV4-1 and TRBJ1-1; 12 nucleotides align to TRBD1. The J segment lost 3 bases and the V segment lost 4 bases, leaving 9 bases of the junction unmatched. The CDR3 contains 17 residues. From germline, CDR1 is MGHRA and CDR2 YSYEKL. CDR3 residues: CASSPGQGAQTHTEAFF. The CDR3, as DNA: TGCGCCAGCAGCCCGGGACAGGGGGCGCAGACTCACACTGAAGCTTTCTTT.

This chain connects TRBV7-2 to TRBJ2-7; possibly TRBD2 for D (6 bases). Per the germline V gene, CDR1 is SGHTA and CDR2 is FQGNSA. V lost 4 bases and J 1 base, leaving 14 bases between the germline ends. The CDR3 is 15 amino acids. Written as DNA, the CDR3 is TGTGCCAGCAGCTCCGAGACTAGACGGTCCTACGAGCAGTACTTC. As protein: CASSSETRRSYEQYF.

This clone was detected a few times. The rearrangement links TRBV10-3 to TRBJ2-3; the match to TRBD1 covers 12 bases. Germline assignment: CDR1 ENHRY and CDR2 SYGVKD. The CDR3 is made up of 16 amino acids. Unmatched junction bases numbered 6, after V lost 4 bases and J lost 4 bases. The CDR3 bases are TGTGCCATCAGTGTTGGGGACAGGGGGCGTGCAGATACGCAGTATTTT. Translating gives CAISVGDRGRADTQYF.

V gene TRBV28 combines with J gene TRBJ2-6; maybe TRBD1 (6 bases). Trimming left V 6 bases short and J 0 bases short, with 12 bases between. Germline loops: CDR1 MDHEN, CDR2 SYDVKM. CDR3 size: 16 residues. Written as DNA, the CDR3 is TGTGCCAGCAGACATACAGGGAACTCTGGGGCCAACGTCCTGACTTTC. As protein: CASRHTGNSGANVLTF.

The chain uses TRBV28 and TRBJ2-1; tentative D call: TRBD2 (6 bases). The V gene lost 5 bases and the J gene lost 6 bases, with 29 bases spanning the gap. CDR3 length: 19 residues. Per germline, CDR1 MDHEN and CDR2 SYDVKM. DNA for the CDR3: TGTGCCAGCAGTCCCCCGCTTAGCGGAAGAACCAAAGATCGCAATGAGCAGTTCTTC. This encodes CASSPPLSGRTKDRNEQFF.

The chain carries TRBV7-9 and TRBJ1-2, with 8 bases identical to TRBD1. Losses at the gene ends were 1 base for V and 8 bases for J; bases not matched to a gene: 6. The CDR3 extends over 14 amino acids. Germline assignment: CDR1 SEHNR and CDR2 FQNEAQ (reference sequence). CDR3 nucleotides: TGTGCCAGCAGCTTAGATCTTCCAGGGGGCGGCTACACCTTC. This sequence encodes CASSLDLPGGGYTF.

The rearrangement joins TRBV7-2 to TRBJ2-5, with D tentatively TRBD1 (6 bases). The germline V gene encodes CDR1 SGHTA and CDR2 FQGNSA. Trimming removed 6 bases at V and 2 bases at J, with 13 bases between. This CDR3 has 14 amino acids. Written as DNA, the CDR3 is TGTGCCAGCAGACGGACAGCCGTGCAAGAGACCCAGTACTTC. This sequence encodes CASRRTAVQETQYF.

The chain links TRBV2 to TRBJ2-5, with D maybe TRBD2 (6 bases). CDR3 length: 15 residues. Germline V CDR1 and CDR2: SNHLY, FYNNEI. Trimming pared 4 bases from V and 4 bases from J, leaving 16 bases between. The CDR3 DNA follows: TGTGCCAGCAGTGTTAACGGGGGATCACGAGAGACCCAGTACTTC. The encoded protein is CASSVNGGSRETQYF.

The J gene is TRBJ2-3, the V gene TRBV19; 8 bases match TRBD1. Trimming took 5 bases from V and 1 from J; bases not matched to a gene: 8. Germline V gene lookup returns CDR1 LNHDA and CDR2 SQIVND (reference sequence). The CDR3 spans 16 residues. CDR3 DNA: TGTGCCAGTAGTTTTCTCAGGGGGCCGGGCACAGATACGCAGTATTTT. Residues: CASSFLRGPGTDTQYF. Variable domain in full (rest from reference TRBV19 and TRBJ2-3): DGGITQSPKYLFRKEGQNVTLSCEQNLNHDAMYWYRQDPGQGLRLIYYSQIVNDFQKGDIAEGYSVSREKKESFPLTVTSAQKNPTAFYLCASSFLRGPGTDTQYFGPGTRLTVL.

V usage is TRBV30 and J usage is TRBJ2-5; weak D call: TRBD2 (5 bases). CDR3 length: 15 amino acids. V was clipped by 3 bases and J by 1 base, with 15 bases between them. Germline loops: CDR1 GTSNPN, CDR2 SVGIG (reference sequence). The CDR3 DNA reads TGTGCCTGGAGCCTCGCGGGCCGCCCCCAAGAGACCCAGTACTTC. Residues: CAWSLAGRPQETQYF. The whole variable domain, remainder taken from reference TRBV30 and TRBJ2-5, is SQTIHQWPATLVQPVGSPLSLECTVEGTSNPNLYWYRQAAGRGLQLLFYSVGIGQISSEVPQNLSASRPQDRQFILSSKKLLLSDSGFYLCAWSLAGRPQETQYFGPGTRLLVL.

This CDR3 is CASSAKVGENTEAFF. The CDR3, as DNA: TGTGCCAGTAGCGCTAAAGTCGGGGAGAACACTGAAGCTTTCTTT. This chain links TRBV19 with TRBJ1-1, with D unresolved. This CDR3 has 15 residues. Per the germline V gene, CDR1 is LNHDA and CDR2 is SQIVND (reference sequence). Trimming took 6 bases from V and 1 from J, leaving 15 bases between them.

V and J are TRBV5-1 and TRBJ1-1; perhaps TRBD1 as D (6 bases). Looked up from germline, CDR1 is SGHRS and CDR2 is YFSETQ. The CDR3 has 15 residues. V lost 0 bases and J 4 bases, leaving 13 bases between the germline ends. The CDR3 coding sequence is TGCGCCAGCAGCTTGGTGGGGGCGGGAGGCACTGAAGCTTTCTTT. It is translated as CASSLVGAGGTEAFF.

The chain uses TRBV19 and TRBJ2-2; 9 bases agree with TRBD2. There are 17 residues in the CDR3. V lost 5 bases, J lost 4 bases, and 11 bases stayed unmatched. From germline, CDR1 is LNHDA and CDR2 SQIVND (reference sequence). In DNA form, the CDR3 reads TGTGCCAGTAGTCCCAGCCGGGCTAGCGGGGCCACCGGGGAGCTGTTTTTT. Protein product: CASSPSRASGATGELFF.

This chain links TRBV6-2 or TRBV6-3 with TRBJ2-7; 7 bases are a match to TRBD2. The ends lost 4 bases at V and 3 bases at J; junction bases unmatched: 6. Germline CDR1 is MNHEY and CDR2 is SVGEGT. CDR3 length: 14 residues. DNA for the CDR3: TGTGCCAGCAGTTTAGCGGGTGTCTTCTACGAGCAGTACTTC. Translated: CASSLAGVFYEQYF.

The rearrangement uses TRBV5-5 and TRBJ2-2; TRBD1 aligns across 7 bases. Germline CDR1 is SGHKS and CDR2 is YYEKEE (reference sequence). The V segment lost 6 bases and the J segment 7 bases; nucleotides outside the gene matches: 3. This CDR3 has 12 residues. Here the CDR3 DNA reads TGTGCCAGCACCGCAGGGGGCGGGGAGCTGTTTTTT. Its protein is CASTAGGGELFF.